This TCR beta chain was profiled in a study of identical twins. TCRdb independently ran MiXCR on the 5' RACE reads; one entry per CDR3 protein. The repertoire holds some 1,600,000 distinct CDR3 sequences, with 25% to 35% as singletons. After removal of 2 bases from V and 2 bases from J, the junction contained 0 bases not matched to a gene. This CDR3 has 15 amino acids. Germline loops: CDR1 MDHEN, CDR2 SYDVKM. This clonotype showed up many times. The V gene is TRBV28, the J gene TRBJ2-6, with TRBD2 matching over 7 bases. Sequenced sample: cord blood. The TCR originated in a newborn girl in good health. CDR3 region: CASSLAGAGANVLTF. The CDR3 DNA reads TGTGCCAGCAGTTTAGCGGGGGCTGGGGCCAACGTCCTGACTTTC.